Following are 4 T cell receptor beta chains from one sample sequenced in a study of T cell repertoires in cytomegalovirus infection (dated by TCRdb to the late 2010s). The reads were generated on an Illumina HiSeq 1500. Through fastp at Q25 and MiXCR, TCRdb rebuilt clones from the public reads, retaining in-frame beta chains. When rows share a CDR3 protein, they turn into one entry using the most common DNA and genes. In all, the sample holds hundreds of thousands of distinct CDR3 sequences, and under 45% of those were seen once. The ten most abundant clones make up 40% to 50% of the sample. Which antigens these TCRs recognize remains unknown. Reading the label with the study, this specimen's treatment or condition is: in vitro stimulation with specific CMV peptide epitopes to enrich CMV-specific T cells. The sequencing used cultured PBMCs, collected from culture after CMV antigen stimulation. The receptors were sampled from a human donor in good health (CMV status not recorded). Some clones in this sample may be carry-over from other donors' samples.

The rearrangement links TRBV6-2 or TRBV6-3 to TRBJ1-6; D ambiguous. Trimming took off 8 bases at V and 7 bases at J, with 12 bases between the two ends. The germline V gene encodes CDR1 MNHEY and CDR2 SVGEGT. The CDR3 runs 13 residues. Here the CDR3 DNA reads TGTGCCAGCGGGTACCTCCGGAATTCACCCCTCCACTTT. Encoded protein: CASGYLRNSPLHF.

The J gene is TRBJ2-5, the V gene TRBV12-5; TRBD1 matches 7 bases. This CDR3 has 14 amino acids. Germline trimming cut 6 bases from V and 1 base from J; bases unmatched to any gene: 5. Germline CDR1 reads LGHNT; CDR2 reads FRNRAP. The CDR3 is CASGPRQGQETQYF. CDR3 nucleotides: TGTGCTAGTGGCCCTAGACAGGGCCAAGAGACCCAGTACTTC.

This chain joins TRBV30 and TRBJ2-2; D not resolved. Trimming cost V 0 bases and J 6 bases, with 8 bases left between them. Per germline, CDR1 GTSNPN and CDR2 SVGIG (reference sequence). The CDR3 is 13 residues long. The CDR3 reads CAWSVVRAGELFF. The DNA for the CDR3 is TGTGCCTGGAGTGTAGTAAGGGCCGGGGAGCTGTTTTTT.

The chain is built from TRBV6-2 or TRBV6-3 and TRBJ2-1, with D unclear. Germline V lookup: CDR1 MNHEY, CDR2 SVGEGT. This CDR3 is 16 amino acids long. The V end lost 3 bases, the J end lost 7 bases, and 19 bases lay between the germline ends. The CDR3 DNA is TGTGCCAGCAGTTATCGTGGTCCCTGGACCAGTAATGAGCAGTTCTTC. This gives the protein CASSYRGPWTSNEQFF.